A single sample is the source of the 21 T cell receptor beta chains below, sequenced in a study of T cells in Graves' hyperthyroidism and ophthalmopathy. Researchers amplified the TCR beta CDR3 regions from RNA transcripts. A first-round RT-PCR of the TCR CDR3 used the HTBI primer set. In TCRdb, the multiplex PCR reads were re-called with MiXCR into one record per CDR3 protein. There are 700,000 to 950,000 distinct CDR3 sequences in the sample; roughly a third occur only once, and roughly 30% lies in the top ten. Sequenced input: blood. The origin of the receptors is a woman in her thirties or forties with Graves' hyperthyroidism.

V usage is TRBV4-3 and J usage is TRBJ1-1, with D possibly matching TRBD1 (5 bases). CDR3 size: 16 residues. V dropped 0 bases and J dropped 4 bases, with 15 bases sitting between them. Germline V gene lookup returns CDR1 LGHNA and CDR2 YSLEER. In DNA, the CDR3 is TGCGCCAGCAGCCAAGATTTGGGGGAGGTGACCACTGAAGCTTTCTTT. Amino acids: CASSQDLGEVTTEAFF.

Worth noting for this clonotype: This may be a read error: a much more frequent sequence differs by one nucleotide. The gene calls are TRBV7-9 and TRBJ1-3; D uncertain. V lost 8 bases, J lost 0 bases, and 14 bases lay in between. CDR3 length: 15 amino acids. Germline lookup yields CDR1 SEHNR and CDR2 FQNEAQ (reference sequence). CDR3 nucleotide sequence: TGTGCCAGCTGGGAGTGGCCGGGCTCTGGAAACACCATATATTTT. Translating gives CASWEWPGSGNTIYF.

This clonotype was seen more than once but under ten times. The chain has TRBV7-8 and TRBJ1-2; D ambiguous. Germline assignment: CDR1 SGHVS and CDR2 FQNEAQ. V gave up 2 bases and J gave up 5 bases, with 24 bases separating them. There are 18 residues in the CDR3. The DNA of the CDR3 is TGTGCCAGCAGCTTAATGCTTTCTGAACAGAATAACGGGTATGGCTACACCTTC. Translation: CASSLMLSEQNNGYGYTF.

The chain has TRBV11-2 and TRBJ2-7, with 9 bases matching TRBD1. CDR1 and CDR2 (germline): SGHAT, FQNNGV. V was pared by 5 bases and J by 5 bases, with 10 bases of the junction left unmatched. This CDR3 contains 15 residues. The CDR3 DNA reads as TGTGCCAGCAGCCCCGCGGGACAGGGTGTCGACGAGCAGTACTTC. Residues: CASSPAGQGVDEQYF. Full variable domain (missing parts from reference TRBV11-2 and TRBJ2-7): EAGVAQSPRYKIIEKRQSVAFWCNPISGHATLYWYQQILGQGPKLLIQFQNNGVVDDSQLPKDRFSAERLKGVDSTLKIQPAKLEDSAVYLCASSPAGQGVDEQYFGPGTRLTVT.

This sequence joins TRBV7-9 and TRBJ1-4; the D gene is possibly TRBD1 (5 bases). Trimming cost V 6 bases and J 7 bases, with 33 bases left between them. The CDR3 runs to 20 residues. Germline lookup yields CDR1 SEHNR and CDR2 FQNEAQ (reference sequence). The CDR3 spells CASRPSAYEASGGVGEKLFF. CDR3 nucleotides: TGTGCCAGCAGACCCTCAGCCTACGAGGCCAGCGGGGGTGTGGGTGAAAAACTGTTTTTT.

This clonotype appeared many times. A read error may produce the germline difference seen at one junction end. The CDR3 DNA is TGTGCCAGCAGTGAAGGCACAGGCCGTTCTTTT. It translates to CASSEGTGRSF. The chain combines TRBV25-1 with TRBJ1-4; D might be TRBD1 (5 bases). CDR3 length equals 11 residues. Germline values: CDR1 MGHDK, CDR2 SYGVNS. Supplemented by reference TRBV25-1 and TRBJ1-4, the full variable domain reads EADIYQTPRYLVIGTGKKITLECSQTMGHDKMYWYQQDPGMELHLIHYSYGVNSTEKGDLSSESTVSRIRTEHFPLTLESARPSHTSQYLCASSEGTGRSFGSGTQLSVL.

This clonotype came up many times. This sequence joins TRBV20-1 and TRBJ2-7, with D possibly TRBD1 on 6 matching bases. Germline CDR1 reads DFQATT; CDR2 reads SNEGSKA (reference sequence). The ends were cut back, 3 bases at V and 3 bases at J, with 15 bases in the middle. This CDR3 is built from 14 residues. The CDR3 is CSASAFDRNYEQYF. In DNA, the CDR3 is TGCAGTGCTAGCGCGTTCGACAGGAACTACGAGCAGTACTTC.

Many counts were recorded for this clonotype. J is TRBJ2-7 and V is TRBV7-3, with D possibly TRBD1 on 5 matching bases. The V gene lost 0 bases and the J gene lost 1 base, with 13 bases spanning the gap. CDR1 is SGHTA, CDR2 FQGTGA, per germline. The CDR3 consists of 16 residues. CDR3 coding DNA: TGTGCCAGCAGCTTAACGCTGGGGCAAACTTCCTACGAGCAGTACTTC. Translation: CASSLTLGQTSYEQYF.

This clonotype turned up a few times. The V and J genes are TRBV5-1 and TRBJ1-1, with 7 bases lining up with TRBD1. After removal of 8 bases from V and 4 bases from J, the junction contained 11 bases not matched to a gene. The germline V gene has CDR1 SGHRS and CDR2 YFSETQ. This CDR3 has 14 amino acids. The CDR3 DNA reads as TGCGCCAGTAGCGCGGGACAGCCCGCCACTGAAGCTTTCTTT. Amino acid sequence: CASSAGQPATEAFF.

The J gene is TRBJ1-2, the V gene TRBV19, with 8 bases identical to TRBD1. This CDR3 is built from 12 residues. The germline V gene has CDR1 LNHDA and CDR2 SQIVND (reference sequence). Unmatched junction bases numbered 4, after V lost 10 bases and J lost 3 bases. The CDR3 region has the DNA TGTGCCACCAGACAGGGGCACTATGGCTACACCTTC. It encodes CATRQGHYGYTF. Full variable domain (rest looked up from reference TRBV19 and TRBJ1-2): DGGITQSPKYLFRKEGQNVTLSCEQNLNHDAMYWYRQDPGQGLRLIYYSQIVNDFQKGDIAEGYSVSREKKESFPLTVTSAQKNPTAFYLCATRQGHYGYTFGSGTRLTVV.

Details on this clonotype: Just one base apart from a much larger clone, this may be a read error. The V call is TRBV7-2, the J call TRBJ2-2, with no clear D. CDR1 is SGHTA and CDR2 is FQGNSA in the germline V gene. The CDR3 consists of 16 residues. The V gene lost 5 bases and the J gene lost 7 bases, with 20 bases spanning the gap. The DNA of the CDR3 is TGTGCCAGCAGCCTGGTTACGCCGCGGAGCTTCGGGGAGCTGTTTTTT. This sequence encodes CASSLVTPRSFGELFF.

Note on this clonotype: The germline gene is not matched at one end of the junction; a read error may be the cause. This chain joins TRBV20-1 and TRBJ2-7; 9 nucleotides match TRBD1. The CDR3 loop spans 14 amino acids. Germline CDR1 is DFQATT and CDR2 is SNEGSKA (reference sequence). The CDR3 spells CSARVDRGNYEQHF. CDR3 coding DNA: TGCAGTGCTAGAGTGGACAGGGGCAACTACGAGCAGCACTTC.

The chain is built from TRBV24-1 and TRBJ1-2, with no clear D. The germline V gene encodes CDR1 KGHDR and CDR2 SFDVKD. CDR3 length equals 10 residues. Trimming pared 2 bases from V and 6 bases from J, leaving 0 bases between. CDR3 sequence (DNA): TGTGCCACCAGTGATTATGGCTACACCTTC. It yields the protein CATSDYGYTF.

The sample holds a few counts of this clonotype. This chain joins TRBV28 and TRBJ1-6, with a tentative D call TRBD1 (5 bases). Germline CDR1 MDHEN, CDR2 SYDVKM. The length of the CDR3 is 16 residues. The V end lost 4 bases, the J end lost 8 bases, and 18 bases lay between the germline ends. The CDR3 here is CASSSQSGRVDSPLHF. The DNA of the CDR3 is TGTGCCAGCAGTTCACAGTCGGGACGGGTTGATTCACCCCTCCACTTT.

At least ten counts were recorded for this clonotype. Germline and junction disagree at one end, which may indicate a read error. The chain joins TRBV20-1 to TRBJ2-7; D not certain. There are 11 residues in the CDR3. Germline CDR1 and CDR2: DFQATT and SNEGSKA (reference sequence). DNA for the CDR3: TGCGGTGCTATCTGGGTGGTCGAGCAGTACTTC. Translating it yields CGAIWVVEQYF.

Comments on this clonotype: With a much larger clone just one base away, this may be a read error. In nucleotides, the CDR3 is TGTGCCAGCAGCTTGTGGAGGGAATGCCAGCCCCAGCATTTT. It codes for CASSLWRECQPQHF. The J gene is TRBJ1-5, the V gene TRBV6-5; D unclear. There are 14 residues in the CDR3. Trimming removed 6 bases at V and 7 bases at J, with 16 bases between. Germline loops: CDR1 MNHEY, CDR2 SVGAGI.

There are many counts of this clonotype. The gene calls are TRBV4-3 and TRBJ1-1; no clear D. This CDR3 has 14 amino acids. Germline V gene data show CDR1 as LGHNA and CDR2 as YSLEER. V was shortened by 0 bases and J by 1 base, with 6 bases between the two germline ends. The CDR3 sequence is CASSQERRNTEAFF. The CDR3 DNA is TGCGCCAGCAGCCAAGAACGGAGGAACACTGAAGCTTTCTTT.

V and J are TRBV24-1 and TRBJ2-2, with 7 bases fitting TRBD1. With V trimmed by 4 bases and J by 8 bases, 6 bases remained unmatched. The CDR3 is 14 residues long. Germline lookup yields CDR1 KGHDR and CDR2 SFDVKD. CDR3: CATSETGLSGELFF. In DNA, the CDR3 is TGTGCCACCAGTGAGACAGGGCTGTCTGGGGAGCTGTTTTTT.

This clonotype has just a few counts. V usage is TRBV9 and J usage is TRBJ2-5; 11 positions agree with TRBD2. Per germline, CDR1 SGDLS and CDR2 YYNGEE. CDR3 length: 17 residues. With V trimmed by 0 bases and J by 1 base, 5 bases remained unmatched. The CDR3, as DNA: TGTGCCAGCAGCGTAGCTCTAGCGGGGGGCTTCCAAGAGACCCAGTACTTC. This translates into CASSVALAGGFQETQYF.

This clonotype was observed at least ten times. V is TRBV20-1 and J is TRBJ2-7; no firm D call. Germline loops: CDR1 DFQATT, CDR2 SNEGSKA (reference sequence). The CDR3 totals 13 residues. V was pared by 0 bases and J by 7 bases, with 13 bases between. This chain's CDR3 is CSAREGHLGEQYF. CDR3 DNA: TGCAGTGCTAGAGAAGGTCATCTCGGGGAGCAGTACTTC.

The table lists this clonotype with many counts. The J gene is TRBJ2-7, the V gene TRBV2; no firm D call. Germline V lookup: CDR1 SNHLY, CDR2 FYNNEI. This CDR3 comprises 11 residues. The ends were cut back, 4 bases at V and 12 bases at J, with 13 bases in the middle. For the CDR3, the DNA is TGTGCCAGCAGTGGACCTCGTCGTGGGTACTTC. The encoded protein is CASSGPRRGYF.